These T cell receptor beta chains were read from a single sample in a study of T cell responses to AZD1222 COVID-19 vaccine. Assay: immunoSEQ multiplex PCR; the TCRdb copy retains only in-frame clones and omits some. The sample shows 120,000 or so clones, about nine tenths of them seen only once. This sample comprised peripheral blood, obtained on day 0 of AZD1222 vaccination. The receptor source for this set is an adult in good health. Both conserved end residues are part of each CDR3. The D gene is left open where the match is weak. Some rows have no size entry. The others give once, few or many, or a class for an expanded clone.

V gene	clone size	J gene	D gene	CDR3 DNA	CDR3 protein
TRBV29-1	NA	TRBJ1-1	NA	TGCAGCGTCAAAGAGGGGGGCGGCACTGAAGCTTTCTTT	CSVKEGGGTEAFF
TRBV28	few	TRBJ2-7	NA	TGTGCCAGCAGTTCTCTCCGGTACAGGCCCTACGAGCAGTACTTC	CASSSLRYRPYEQYF
TRBV27	NA	TRBJ2-7	NA	TGTGCCAGCAGTCCCCGGAGGGGCGAAGGGTTCGAGCAGTACTTC	CASSPRRGEGFEQYF
TRBV19	NA	TRBJ1-5	TRBD1	TGTGCCAGTAGTTCCACCGACAGGGGGCTTCAGCCCCAGCATTTT	CASSSTDRGLQPQHF
TRBV28	NA	TRBJ2-1	NA	TGTGCCAGCAGTTTGAGGGAGCAGTTCTTC	CASSLREQFF
TRBV5-4	NA	TRBJ2-1	NA	TGTGCCAGCAGCCTATTGGAAGACAATGAGCAGTTCTTC	CASSLLEDNEQFF
TRBV19	NA	TRBJ2-7	NA	TGTGCCAGTAGCAGGGACGGCGGCTACGAGCAGTACTTC	CASSRDGGYEQYF
TRBV24-1	NA	TRBJ2-2	TRBD1	TGTGCCACCGGCCGGGACAGGGGCACCGGGGAGCTGTTTTTT	CATGRDRGTGELFF
TRBV10-3	NA	TRBJ1-1	NA	TGTGCCATCAGTGAGTACCCCACAATGAACACTGAAGCTTTCTTT	CAISEYPTMNTEAFF
TRBV28	once	TRBJ1-5	NA	TGTGCCAGCACAGGGAGCAATCAGCCCCAGCATTTT	CASTGSNQPQHF
TRBV10-3	NA	TRBJ1-1	NA	TGTGCCATCAGTGAGGGTGGTGGCTTCGGGAACACTGAAGCTTTCTTT	CAISEGGGFGNTEAFF
TRBV11-2	once	TRBJ2-2	NA	TGTGCCAGCAGCTTAGTCGGGGAGCTGTTTTTT	CASSLVGELFF
TRBV9	NA	TRBJ1-1	NA	TGTGCCAGCAGCCCCCCAAGTTCAGCGCTCCCCGAAGCTTTCTTT	CASSPPSSALPEAFF
TRBV6-5	NA	TRBJ1-6	NA	TGTGCCAGCACCGTTAGAGGGTCTAATTCACCCCTCCACTTT	CASTVRGSNSPLHF
TRBV27	NA	TRBJ1-5	NA	TGTGCCAGCAGTCAAGGGACGGTCCGGGGGCCCCAGCATTTT	CASSQGTVRGPQHF